The TCR beta chain described here comes from a study of T cell changes during pregnancy in multiple sclerosis. The assay was immunoSEQ multiplex PCR, and TCRdb's table has in-frame clones only and misses some. The sample records tens of thousands of clones, about 92% being singletons. V lost 5 bases, J lost 2 bases, and 2 bases stayed unmatched. This CDR3 has 13 amino acids. Per the germline V gene, CDR1 is LNHDA and CDR2 is SQIVND (reference sequence). This chain connects TRBV19 to TRBJ2-7, with 8 bases that match TRBD1. The material was peripheral blood, obtained in the first trimester of pregnancy. The sequence was obtained from a female donor in good health, enrolled as a control in a pregnancy study. The CDR3 loop is CASSADRAYEQYF. CDR3 bases: TGTGCCAGTAGTGCGGACAGGGCCTACGAGCAGTACTTC. The variable domain in full, with the rest retrieved from reference TRBV19 and TRBJ2-7, is DGGITQSPKYLFRKEGQNVTLSCEQNLNHDAMYWYRQDPGQGLRLIYYSQIVNDFQKGDIAEGYSVSREKKESFPLTVTSAQKNPTAFYLCASSADRAYEQYFGPGTRLTVT.